This entry lists 10 T cell receptor beta chains sequenced from one sample in a study of CD8+ T cells in alopecia areata (dated by TCRdb to 2017 to 2018). The library came from the immunoSEQ multiplex PCR assay. RNA was extracted from all samples and reverse transcribed into cDNA as template for TCR sequencing. The source is immuneACCESS, and TCRdb retained only in-frame sequences with V and J called. Part of the clones is not carried over; for the studies checked, unresolved V genes explain less than half of this, and the remainder is unexplained. The sample yields about 200,000 clones; 45% to 65% were counted once. Over 3% of the sample belongs to the ten largest clones. According to the study, the label for this sample's time point signals: about four weeks on oral tofacitinib. In the paper's terms, the treatment or condition label means: oral pan-JAK inhibitor, 5-10 mg twice daily. Here the sequenced sample was CD4+ T cells sorted from blood, taken at week 4, from a patient treated with tofacitinib. All receptors derive from a human donor with alopecia areata.

This clone was observed a single time. This chain joins TRBV27 and TRBJ2-1; 11 bases are shared with TRBD2. Trimming at V came to 3 bases and at J to 9 bases, leaving 10 bases not matched to a gene. The CDR3 totals 16 residues. Germline values: CDR1 MNHEY, CDR2 SMNVEV (reference sequence). CDR3 nucleotides: TGTGCCAGCAGTTTCCCCTGTAGCGGGGGGGCTTGTGAGCAGTTCTTC. Its translation: CASSFPCSGGACEQFF.

This sequence joins TRBV6-6 and TRBJ1-5; D uncertain. V was shortened by 5 bases and J by 3 bases, with 5 bases between the two germline ends. Germline V CDR1 and CDR2: MNHNY, SVGAGI (reference sequence). The CDR3 loop spans 12 amino acids. CDR3 coding DNA: TGTGCCAGCAGTCCCCCCAATCAGCCCCAGCATTTT. Translated: CASSPPNQPQHF.

The chain carries TRBV30 and TRBJ2-7, with TRBD1 as a possible D gene (6 bases). Germline CDR1 GTSNPN, CDR2 SVGIG (reference sequence). V was shortened by 3 bases and J by 0 bases, with 21 bases between the two germline ends. There are 17 residues in the CDR3. The DNA of the CDR3 is TGTGCCTGGAGCCCCAGGCAGGGGTGGGGGCGCTCCTACGAGCAGTACTTC. This gives the protein CAWSPRQGWGRSYEQYF.

The sample holds a few counts of this clone. The CDR3 nucleotides read TGTGCCAGCAGTACGACAGGGTTTAATGAAAAACTGTTTTTT. It yields the protein CASSTTGFNEKLFF. The chain couples TRBV6-6 to TRBJ1-4; 7 bases agree with TRBD1. This CDR3 has 14 amino acids. CDR1 MNHNY and CDR2 SVGAGI come from the germline V gene (reference sequence). After removal of 5 bases from V and 4 bases from J, the junction contained 4 bases not matched to a gene.

The V call is TRBV6-5, the J call TRBJ1-1; D not certain. Trimming stripped 6 bases from V and 1 base from J, with 9 bases between. This CDR3 is built from 13 residues. CDR1 and CDR2 from the germline V gene are MNHEY and SVGAGI. The chain's CDR3 is CASRSRANTEAFF. CDR3 in DNA: TGTGCCAGCAGGTCAAGGGCGAACACTGAAGCTTTCTTT.

This clone was detected only once. This chain links TRBV6-1 with TRBJ2-7; D may be TRBD1 or TRBD2 (5 bases each). Germline CDR1 is MNHNS and CDR2 is SASEGT. The CDR3 has 15 amino acids. The germline V and J ends were trimmed by 2 bases and 7 bases, with 18 bases remaining between them. The chain's CDR3 is CASSENRDLVSEQYF. In nucleotides, the CDR3 is TGTGCCAGCAGTGAAAACCGGGACCTCGTATCGGAGCAGTACTTC.

The count of this clone is one. The V gene is TRBV5-1, the J gene TRBJ1-6; possibly TRBD1 for D (5 bases). V lost 6 bases and J lost 6, with 16 bases in between. CDR1 SGHRS and CDR2 YFSETQ come from the germline V gene. The CDR3 covers 15 residues. CDR3 coding DNA: TGCGCCAGCACTCGACAGTCTAGCGGTAATTCACCCCTCCACTTT. This sequence encodes CASTRQSSGNSPLHF.

V and J are TRBV19 and TRBJ1-6; D not resolved. The V gene's germline CDR1 is LNHDA and CDR2 SQIVND (reference sequence). This CDR3 region has 17 residues. Trimming removed 1 base from V and 6 bases from J, with 16 bases in between. The CDR3 here is CASSIVTASSPNSPLHF. The CDR3 DNA sequence: TGTGCCAGTAGTATAGTTACAGCTTCATCTCCTAATTCACCCCTCCACTTT.

CDR3 loop: CASRQGASNEKLFF. In nucleotides, the CDR3 is TGTGCCAGCAGACAGGGGGCTAGTAATGAAAAACTGTTTTTT. V and J are TRBV2 and TRBJ1-4; the match to TRBD1 covers 9 bases. The CDR3 is 14 residues long. From germline, CDR1 is SNHLY and CDR2 FYNNEI. V trimming: 6 bases; J trimming: 4 bases; junction bases outside the gene matches: 3.

This clone appeared a few times. The CDR3 protein is CASSLGQGETEAFF. DNA of the CDR3: TGTGCCAGCAGCTTAGGCCAGGGGGAAACTGAAGCTTTCTTT. The V and J genes are TRBV13 and TRBJ1-1; 7 nucleotides line up with TRBD1. Germline V CDR1 and CDR2: PRHDT, FYEKMQ (reference sequence). This CDR3 has 14 residues. V trimming: 0 bases; J trimming: 5 bases; junction bases outside the gene matches: 3. Together with reference TRBV13 and TRBJ1-1, the CDR3 gives the full variable domain: AAGVIQSPRHLIKEKRETATLKCYPIPRHDTVYWYQQGPGQDPQFLISFYEKMQSDKGSIPDRFSAQQFSDYHSELNMSSLELGDSALYFCASSLGQGETEAFFGQGTRLTVV.